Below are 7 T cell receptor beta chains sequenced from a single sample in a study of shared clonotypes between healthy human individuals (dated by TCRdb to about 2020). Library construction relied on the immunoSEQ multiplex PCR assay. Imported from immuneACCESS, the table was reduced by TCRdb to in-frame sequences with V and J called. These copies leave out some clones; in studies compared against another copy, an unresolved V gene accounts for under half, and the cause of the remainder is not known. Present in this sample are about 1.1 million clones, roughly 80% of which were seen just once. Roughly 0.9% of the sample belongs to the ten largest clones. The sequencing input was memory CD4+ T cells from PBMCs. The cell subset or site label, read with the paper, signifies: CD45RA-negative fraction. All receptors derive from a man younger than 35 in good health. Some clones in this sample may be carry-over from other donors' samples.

Here the CDR3 reads CASRTGPQAYNEQFF. The CDR3 coding sequence is TGTGCCAGCAGAACCGGGCCACAGGCCTACAATGAGCAGTTCTTC. This chain uses TRBV6-5 with TRBJ2-1, with D maybe TRBD1 (5 bases). This CDR3 has 15 residues. Germline V lookup: CDR1 MNHEY, CDR2 SVGAGI. The V end was cut by 6 bases, the J end by 2 bases, with 14 bases between.

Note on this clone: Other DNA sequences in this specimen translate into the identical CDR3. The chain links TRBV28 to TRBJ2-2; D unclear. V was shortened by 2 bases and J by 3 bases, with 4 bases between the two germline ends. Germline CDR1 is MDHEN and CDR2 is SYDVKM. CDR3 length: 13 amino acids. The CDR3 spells CASSLGYTGELFF. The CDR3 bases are TGTGCCAGCAGTTTAGGATACACCGGGGAGCTGTTTTTT.

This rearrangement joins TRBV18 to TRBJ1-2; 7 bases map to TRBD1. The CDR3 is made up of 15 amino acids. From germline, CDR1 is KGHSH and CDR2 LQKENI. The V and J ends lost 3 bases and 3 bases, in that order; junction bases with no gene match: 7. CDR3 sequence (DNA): TGTGCCAGCTCACCTACAGGGGACGGAGACTATGGCTACACCTTC. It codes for CASSPTGDGDYGYTF.

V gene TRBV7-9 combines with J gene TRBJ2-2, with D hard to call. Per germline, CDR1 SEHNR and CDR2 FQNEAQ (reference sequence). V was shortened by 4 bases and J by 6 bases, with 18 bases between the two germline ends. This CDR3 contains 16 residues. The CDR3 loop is CASSSHRQVSSGELFF. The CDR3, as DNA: TGTGCCAGCAGCTCCCACCGGCAGGTCTCATCCGGGGAGCTGTTTTTT. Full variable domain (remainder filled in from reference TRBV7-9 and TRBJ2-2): DTGVSQNPRHKITKRGQNVTFRCDPISEHNRLYWYRQTLGQGPEFLTYFQNEAQLEKSRLLSDRFSAERPKGSFSTLEIQRTEQGDSAMYLCASSSHRQVSSGELFFGEGSRLTVL.

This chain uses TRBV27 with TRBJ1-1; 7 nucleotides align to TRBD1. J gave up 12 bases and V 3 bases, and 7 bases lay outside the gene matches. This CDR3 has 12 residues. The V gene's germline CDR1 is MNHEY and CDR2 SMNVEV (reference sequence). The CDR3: CASSLAGGPSFF. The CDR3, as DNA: TGTGCCAGCAGTTTGGCAGGGGGACCGTCTTTCTTT.

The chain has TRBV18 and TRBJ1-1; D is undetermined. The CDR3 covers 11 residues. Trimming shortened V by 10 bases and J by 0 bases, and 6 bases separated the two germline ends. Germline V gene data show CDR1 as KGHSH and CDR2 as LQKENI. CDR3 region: CATVMNTEAFF. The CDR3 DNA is TGTGCCACCGTCATGAACACTGAAGCTTTCTTT.

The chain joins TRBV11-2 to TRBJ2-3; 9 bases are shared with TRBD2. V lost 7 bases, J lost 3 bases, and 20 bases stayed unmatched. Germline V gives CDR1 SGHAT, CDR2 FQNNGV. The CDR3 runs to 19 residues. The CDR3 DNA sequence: TGTGCCAGCACCCCAATCCCCCTACCGGGCGGGAGGGCAACAGATACGCAGTATTTT. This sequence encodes CASTPIPLPGGRATDTQYF.